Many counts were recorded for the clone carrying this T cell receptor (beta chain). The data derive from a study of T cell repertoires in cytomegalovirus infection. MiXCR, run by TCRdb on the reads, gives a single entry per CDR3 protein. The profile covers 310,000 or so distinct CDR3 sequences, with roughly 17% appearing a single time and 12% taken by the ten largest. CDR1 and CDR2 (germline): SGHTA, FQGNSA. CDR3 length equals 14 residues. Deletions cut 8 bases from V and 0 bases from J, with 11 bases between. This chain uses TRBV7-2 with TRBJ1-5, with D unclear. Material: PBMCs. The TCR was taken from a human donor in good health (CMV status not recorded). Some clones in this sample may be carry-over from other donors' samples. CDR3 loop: CASGSANSNQPQHF. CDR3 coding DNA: TGTGCCAGCGGTTCAGCTAATAGCAATCAGCCCCAGCATTTT.